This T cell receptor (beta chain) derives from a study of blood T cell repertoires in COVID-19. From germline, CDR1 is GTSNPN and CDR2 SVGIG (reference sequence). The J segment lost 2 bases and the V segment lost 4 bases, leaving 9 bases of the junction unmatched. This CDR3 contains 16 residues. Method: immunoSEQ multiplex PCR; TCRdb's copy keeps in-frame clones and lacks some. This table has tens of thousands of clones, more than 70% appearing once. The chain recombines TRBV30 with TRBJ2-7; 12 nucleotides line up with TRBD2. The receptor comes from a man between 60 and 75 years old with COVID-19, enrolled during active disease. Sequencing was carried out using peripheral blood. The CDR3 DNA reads TGTGCCTGGAAGACTAGCGGGAGTGTAGTGGCCTACGAGCAGTACTTC. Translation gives CAWKTSGSVVAYEQYF.